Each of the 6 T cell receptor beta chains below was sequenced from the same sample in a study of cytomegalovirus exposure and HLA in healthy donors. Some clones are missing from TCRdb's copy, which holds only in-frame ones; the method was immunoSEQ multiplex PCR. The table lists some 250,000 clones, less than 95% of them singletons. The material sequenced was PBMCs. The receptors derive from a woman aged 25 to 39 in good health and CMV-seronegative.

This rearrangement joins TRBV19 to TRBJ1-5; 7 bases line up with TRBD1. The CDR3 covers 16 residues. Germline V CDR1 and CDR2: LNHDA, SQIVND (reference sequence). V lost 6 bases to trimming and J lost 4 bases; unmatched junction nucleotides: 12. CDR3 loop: CASSLDRDSFNQPQHF. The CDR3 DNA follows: TGTGCCAGTAGCTTAGACCGGGACAGCTTTAATCAGCCCCAGCATTTT.

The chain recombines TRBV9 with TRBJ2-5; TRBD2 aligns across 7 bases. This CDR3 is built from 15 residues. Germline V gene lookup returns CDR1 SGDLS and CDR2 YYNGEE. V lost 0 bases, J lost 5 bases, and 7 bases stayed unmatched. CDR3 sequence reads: CASSVVGSGSETQYF. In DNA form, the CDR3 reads TGTGCCAGCAGCGTAGTAGGTAGCGGGTCGGAGACCCAGTACTTC.

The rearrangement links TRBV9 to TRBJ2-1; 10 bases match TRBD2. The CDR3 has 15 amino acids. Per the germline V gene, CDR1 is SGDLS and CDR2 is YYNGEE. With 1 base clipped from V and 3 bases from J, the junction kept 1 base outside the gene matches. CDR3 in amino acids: CASSVIAGGYNEQFF. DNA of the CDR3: TGTGCCAGCAGCGTAATAGCGGGAGGCTACAATGAGCAGTTCTTC.

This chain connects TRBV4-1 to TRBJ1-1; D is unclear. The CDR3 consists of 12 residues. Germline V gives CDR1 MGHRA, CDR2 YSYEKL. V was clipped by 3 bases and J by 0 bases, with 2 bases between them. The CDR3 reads CASSQVNTEAFF. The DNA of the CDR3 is TGCGCCAGCAGCCAGGTGAACACTGAAGCTTTCTTT.

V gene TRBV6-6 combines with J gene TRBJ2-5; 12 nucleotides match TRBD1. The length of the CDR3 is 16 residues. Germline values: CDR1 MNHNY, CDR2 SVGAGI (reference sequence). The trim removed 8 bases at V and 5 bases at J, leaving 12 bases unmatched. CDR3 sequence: CASGAGTGGGRETQYF. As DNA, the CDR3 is TGTGCCAGCGGCGCCGGGACAGGGGGCGGGAGGGAGACCCAGTACTTC.

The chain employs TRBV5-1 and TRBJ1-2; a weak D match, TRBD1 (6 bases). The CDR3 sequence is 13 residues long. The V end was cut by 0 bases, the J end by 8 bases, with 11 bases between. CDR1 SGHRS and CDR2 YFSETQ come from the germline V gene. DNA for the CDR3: TGCGCCAGCAGCTTGGACAGGGTGGGAGGCTACACCTTC. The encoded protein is CASSLDRVGGYTF.